This T cell receptor beta chain appears in the sequencing data of a study of human T cells and chemical hapten exposure. Overall study context: Yields of TCR per sample differed, chiefly owing to small differences in pooled library volume. General study findings and limits: The number of TCRs over 1 in 1000 frequency stayed unchanged after DPC.

Trimming shortened V by 3 bases and J by 6 bases, and 12 bases separated the two germline ends. Germline values: CDR1 MNHEY, CDR2 SMNVEV (reference sequence). This CDR3 contains 14 residues. It was from unfractionated whole blood that total RNA was extracted. Concerning this clonotype: As yet, its antigen is unknown.

Separate cDNA molecules received unique molecular identifiers, which the library attached to them. TCRdb ran MiXCR on the 5' RACE reads and lists one entry per CDR3 protein. The sample carries about 81,000 distinct CDR3 sequences, less than 20% recorded once. The J gene is TRBJ1-5, the V gene TRBV27; maybe TRBD1 (5 bases). The sequence came from a female donor in good health. CDR3 in DNA: TGTGCCAGCAGTTTGGGAGGGGTACGTCAGCCCCAGCATTTT. Encoded protein: CASSLGGVRQPQHF.